Listed here are 32 T cell receptor beta chains from one sample, sequenced in a study of control samples from healthy donors and cancer patients. TCRdb keeps only in-frame clones here, not all; method: immunoSEQ multiplex PCR. The data show fewer than 95,000 clones, with around 86% seen just once and 20% to 25% held by the top ten. The specimen was blood. The receptors derive from a man under 40 in good health.

The V and J genes are TRBV5-5 and TRBJ1-1, with D perhaps matching TRBD1 (6 bases). The V end was cut by 0 bases, the J end by 4 bases, with 22 bases between. Germline CDR1 SGHKS, CDR2 YYEKEE (reference sequence). This CDR3 has 18 residues. CDR3 DNA: TGTGCCAGCAGCTTGGCCAAAGGGGGGTGGAGTAGCGGCACTGAAGCTTTCTTT. Residues: CASSLAKGGWSSGTEAFF.

Only one count was recorded for this clone. The chain links TRBV3-1 (or the pseudogene TRBV3-2) to TRBJ1-3; TRBD1 agrees at 9 bases. Germline V gene data show CDR1 as LGHDT and CDR2 as YNNKEL (reference sequence). V shed 2 bases and J 3 bases; nucleotides not matched to a gene: 5. The CDR3 length is 16 residues. CDR3 in DNA: TGTGCCAGCAGCCAATTCGGGACAGGGATTGGAAACACCATATATTTT. Its protein is CASSQFGTGIGNTIYF.

The chain couples TRBV6-4 to TRBJ1-1; no clear D. The V gene lost 3 bases and the J gene lost 6 bases, with 14 bases spanning the gap. The CDR3 totals 14 residues. CDR1 and CDR2 (germline): MRHNA, SNTAGT. CDR3 protein: CASSDRPFSAEAFF. The CDR3 nucleotides are TGTGCCAGCAGTGATCGGCCTTTCAGCGCTGAAGCTTTCTTT.

This clone was detected only a few times. The V gene is TRBV4-2, the J gene TRBJ1-1; 8 bases match TRBD1. V trimming: 0 bases; J trimming: 4 bases; junction bases outside the gene matches: 13. The CDR3 length is 18 residues. The V gene's germline CDR1 is LGHNA and CDR2 YNFKEQ. CDR3 in amino acids: CASSQEIPLQGVGTEAFF. The CDR3 nucleotides read TGTGCCAGCAGCCAAGAGATCCCCTTACAGGGGGTAGGCACTGAAGCTTTCTTT.

This chain joins TRBV28 and TRBJ1-2; no clear D gene. This CDR3 contains 13 residues. CDR1 and CDR2 from the germline V gene are MDHEN and SYDVKM. V lost 7 bases, J lost 8 bases, and 17 bases lay in between. The CDR3 region has the DNA TGTGCCAGCACCTCGGACCCCCGTGGCGGCTACACCTTC. Translated, it gives CASTSDPRGGYTF.

The chain links TRBV5-4 to TRBJ1-1; 7 bases fit TRBD1. There are 14 residues in the CDR3. CDR1 is SGHNT and CDR2 is YYREEE in the germline V gene (reference sequence). Trimming took 3 bases from V and 2 from J; bases not matched to a gene: 4. The chain's CDR3 is CASSSRQGNTEAFF. CDR3 sequence (DNA): TGTGCCAGCAGCTCAAGACAGGGAAACACTGAAGCTTTCTTT. Supplemented by reference TRBV5-4 and TRBJ1-1, the full variable domain reads ETGVTQSPTHLIKTRGQQVTLRCSSQSGHNTVSWYQQALGQGPQFIFQYYREEENGRGNFPPRFSGLQFPNYSSELNVNALELDDSALYLCASSSRQGNTEAFFGQGTRLTVV.

This CDR3 reads CASSPDAQGKSPLHF. The CDR3 DNA is TGTGCCAGTAGTCCCGATGCCCAGGGAAAATCGCCCCTCCACTTT. This rearrangement joins TRBV19 to TRBJ1-6, with D possibly matching TRBD1 (5 bases). CDR3 length: 15 amino acids. The V end was cut by 5 bases, the J end by 13 bases, with 21 bases between. The germline V gene has CDR1 LNHDA and CDR2 SQIVND (reference sequence).

This clone occurred a few times. The V and J genes are TRBV6-5 and TRBJ1-2, with D possibly TRBD1 on 6 matching bases. V lost 3 bases and J lost 5, with 13 bases in between. CDR1 MNHEY and CDR2 SVGAGI come from the germline V gene. The CDR3 has 14 amino acids. CDR3 sequence reads: CASSYAGGGYGYTF. The CDR3 nucleotides read TGTGCCAGCAGTTATGCGGGGGGCGGGTATGGCTACACCTTC.

This chain uses TRBV13 with TRBJ2-2, with 7 bases lining up with TRBD1. V shed 6 bases, J shed 6 bases, and the junction held 4 bases outside the gene matches. CDR1 and CDR2 from the germline V gene are PRHDT and FYEKMQ (reference sequence). This CDR3 spans 13 amino acids. This chain's CDR3 is CASRNRGPGELFF. The CDR3, as DNA: TGTGCCAGCAGAAACAGGGGTCCCGGGGAGCTGTTTTTT.

J is TRBJ2-3 and V is TRBV18, with 10 bases matching TRBD1. This CDR3 contains 15 residues. The J segment lost 4 bases and the V segment lost 3 bases, leaving 4 bases of the junction unmatched. The germline gives CDR1 KGHSH, CDR2 LQKENI. The CDR3 loop is CASSPGQGISDTQYF. The CDR3 DNA reads TGTGCCAGCTCACCGGGACAGGGGATCTCAGATACGCAGTATTTT.

The gene calls are TRBV7-2 and TRBJ1-1, with D possibly TRBD1 on 5 matching bases. V shed 5 bases and J shed 0 bases, with 10 bases lying between them. The CDR3 loop spans 14 amino acids. Looked up from germline, CDR1 is SGHTA and CDR2 is FQGNSA. The CDR3 region has the DNA TGTGCCAGCAGCCGCCAGACAGTGAACACTGAAGCTTTCTTT. The encoded protein is CASSRQTVNTEAFF.

In its sample, this clone was seen once. The chain recombines TRBV4-2 with TRBJ1-2; 7 nucleotides line up with TRBD1. Germline CDR1 is LGHNA and CDR2 is YNFKEQ. Trimming removed 0 bases from V and 8 bases from J; junction bases left unmatched: 9. The CDR3 runs to 15 residues. CDR3 bases: TGTGCCAGCAGCCAAGAAGAGGGGGCCGTCGGGGGCTACACCTTC. It is translated as CASSQEEGAVGGYTF.

The chain carries TRBV3-1 (or the pseudogene TRBV3-2) and TRBJ1-1; D not resolved. Germline V gives CDR1 LGHDT, CDR2 YNNKEL (reference sequence). The CDR3 is made up of 13 amino acids. V was cut by 4 bases and J by 1 base, with 7 bases left in between. The CDR3 sequence: CASSPNANTEAFF. The CDR3 DNA follows: TGTGCCAGCAGCCCGAATGCGAACACTGAAGCTTTCTTT.

The chain links TRBV10-2 to TRBJ2-5, with TRBD2 matching over 9 bases. The CDR3 extends over 17 amino acids. Germline values: CDR1 WSHSY, CDR2 SAAADI. V shed 4 bases, J shed 6 bases, and the junction held 15 bases outside the gene matches. The CDR3 sequence: CASSVGLAGSSGKTQYF. DNA of the CDR3: TGCGCCAGCAGTGTTGGGCTAGCGGGGTCGTCGGGGAAGACCCAGTACTTC.

The genes are TRBV2 and TRBJ2-3, with TRBD1 matching 7 bases. This CDR3 spans 15 amino acids. Germline V CDR1 and CDR2: SNHLY, FYNNEI. Trimming at V came to 5 bases and at J to 6 bases, leaving 11 bases not matched to a gene. CDR3 amino acids: CASSQEGASGDTQYF. CDR3 in DNA: TGTGCCAGCAGTCAAGAGGGGGCCAGTGGCGATACGCAGTATTTT.

The genes are TRBV5-1 and TRBJ2-5, with TRBD2 matching over 7 bases. The CDR3 has 16 residues. CDR1 is SGHRS, CDR2 YFSETQ, per germline. V shed 0 bases, J shed 0 bases, and the junction held 5 bases outside the gene matches. The CDR3 here is CASSLVGGGDQETQYF. CDR3 coding DNA: TGCGCCAGCAGCTTGGTGGGGGGGGGTGACCAAGAGACCCAGTACTTC. Full variable domain (outside the CDR3, taken from reference TRBV5-1 and TRBJ2-5): KAGVTQTPRYLIKTRGQQVTLSCSPISGHRSVSWYQQTPGQGLQFLFEYFSETQRNKGNFPGRFSGRQFSNSRSEMNVSTLELGDSALYLCASSLVGGGDQETQYFGPGTRLLVL.

This chain uses TRBV19 with TRBJ2-6, with D uncertain. CDR1 and CDR2 from the germline V gene are LNHDA and SQIVND (reference sequence). V lost 1 base, J lost 4 bases, and 8 bases lay in between. The CDR3 consists of 15 residues. CDR3 DNA sequence: TGTGCCAGTAGTATAGCCGGGCTGGGGGCCAACGTCCTGACTTTC. Amino acid sequence: CASSIAGLGANVLTF.

The chain is built from TRBV6-5 and TRBJ2-5; a possible D gene is TRBD2 (7 bases). This CDR3 contains 13 residues. Looked up from germline, CDR1 is MNHEY and CDR2 is SVGAGI. V was cut by 11 bases and J by 5 bases, with 18 bases left in between. CDR3 residues: CAGAGADLETQYF. CDR3 DNA sequence: TGTGCCGGGGCGGGGGCGGATTTGGAGACCCAGTACTTC.

The chain is built from TRBV7-9 and TRBJ2-5; possible D gene TRBD2, 6 bases. Germline V CDR1 and CDR2: SEHNR, FQNEAQ (reference sequence). V was cut by 5 bases and J by 4 bases, with 14 bases left in between. The length of the CDR3 is 14 residues. Here the CDR3 reads CASSLGGTGETQYF. The DNA for the CDR3 is TGTGCCAGCAGCCTGGGGGGAACTGGAGAGACCCAGTACTTC. The whole variable domain, remainder taken from reference TRBV7-9 and TRBJ2-5, is DTGVSQNPRHKITKRGQNVTFRCDPISEHNRLYWYRQTLGQGPEFLTYFQNEAQLEKSRLLSDRFSAERPKGSFSTLEIQRTEQGDSAMYLCASSLGGTGETQYFGPGTRLLVL.

The chain employs TRBV9 and TRBJ2-3; 8 bases agree with TRBD2. This CDR3 contains 15 residues. The germline CDR1 and CDR2 sequences are SGDLS and YYNGEE. The junction had 8 bases not matched to a gene; V was cut back by 0 bases and J by 8 bases. The CDR3 is CASSVDGGAFSTQYF. Written as DNA, the CDR3 is TGTGCCAGCAGCGTAGACGGGGGGGCCTTTAGTACGCAGTATTTT.

This sequence joins TRBV27 and TRBJ1-5; D call uncertain. The CDR3 is made up of 13 amino acids. V lost 5 bases and J 9 bases, leaving 14 bases between the germline ends. The germline gives CDR1 MNHEY, CDR2 SMNVEV (reference sequence). For the CDR3, the DNA is TGTGCCAGCAGTACAACGACCGGTCTGCCCCAGCATTTT. As protein: CASSTTTGLPQHF.

J is TRBJ2-1 and V is TRBV5-8; 8 positions agree with TRBD2. V lost 5 bases, J lost 5 bases, and 9 bases stayed unmatched. Germline V CDR1 and CDR2: SGHTS, YDEGEE. The CDR3 runs to 15 residues. CDR3 sequence: CASRPRGGADNEQFF. In nucleotides, the CDR3 is TGTGCCAGCAGACCTCGGGGGGGAGCGGACAATGAGCAGTTCTTC.

The chain links TRBV9 to TRBJ2-7; a weak D match, TRBD1 (6 bases). CDR1 is SGDLS, CDR2 YYNGEE, per germline. This CDR3 is built from 13 residues. The ends were cut back, 0 bases at V and 2 bases at J, with 6 bases in the middle. CDR3 sequence: CASSVAGAYEQYV. CDR3 DNA: TGTGCCAGCAGCGTAGCAGGGGCCTACGAGCAGTACGTC.

This clone is a singleton in its sample. This sequence joins TRBV28 and TRBJ1-1; D is undetermined. CDR1 is MDHEN, CDR2 SYDVKM, per germline. V lost 7 bases and J 2 bases, leaving 14 bases between the germline ends. The CDR3 has 14 residues. This chain's CDR3 is CASTLPRINTEAFF. The DNA for the CDR3 is TGTGCCAGCACCCTTCCTAGGATCAACACTGAAGCTTTCTTT.

The chain has TRBV18 and TRBJ1-3, with unresolved D. V was clipped by 1 base and J by 1 base, with 8 bases between them. Germline loops: CDR1 KGHSH, CDR2 LQKENI. This CDR3 comprises 15 residues. Here the CDR3 DNA reads TGTGCCAGCTCACCACAAAGGGATTCTGGAAACACCATATATTTT. It translates to CASSPQRDSGNTIYF. Looking up the rest from reference TRBV18 and TRBJ1-3 gives the full variable domain: NAGVMQNPRHLVRRRGQEARLRCSPMKGHSHVYWYRQLPEEGLKFMVYLQKENIIDESGMPKERFSAEFPKEGPSILRIQQVVRGDSAAYFCASSPQRDSGNTIYFGEGSWLTVV.

This chain's CDR3 is CASSQGPSRRLAANNEQFF. CDR3 DNA sequence: TGCGCCAGCAGCCAAGGACCGAGCCGAAGACTAGCGGCAAACAATGAGCAGTTCTTC. The genes are TRBV4-1 and TRBJ2-1, with 9 positions matching TRBD2. CDR1 and CDR2 (germline): MGHRA, YSYEKL. Unmatched junction bases numbered 15, after V lost 1 base and J lost 5 bases. CDR3 size: 19 residues.

This chain links TRBV27 with TRBJ1-1; no reliable D call. Germline V gene lookup returns CDR1 MNHEY and CDR2 SMNVEV (reference sequence). The CDR3 covers 13 residues. Trimming stripped 6 bases from V and 5 bases from J, with 13 bases between. The CDR3 sequence: CASRALLKTEAFF. In nucleotides, the CDR3 is TGTGCCAGCAGGGCCCTCCTCAAGACTGAAGCTTTCTTT.

The chain recombines TRBV5-1 with TRBJ1-2; D unresolved. V lost 4 bases to trimming and J lost 4 bases, with 8 bases between them. CDR1 is SGHRS, CDR2 YFSETQ, per germline. The CDR3 is 12 amino acids. The CDR3 region is CASSLDTYGYTF. The CDR3 DNA is TGCGCCAGCAGCCTTGACACCTATGGCTACACCTTC.

This chain links TRBV24-1 with TRBJ1-5; D remains unclear. V gave up 4 bases and J gave up 3 bases, with 3 bases separating them. This CDR3 comprises 12 residues. The germline V gene encodes CDR1 KGHDR and CDR2 SFDVKD. CDR3 sequence: CATSDTNQPQHF. The CDR3 DNA reads TGTGCCACCAGTGACACCAATCAGCCCCAGCATTTT.

This chain joins TRBV18 and TRBJ2-3; 10 nucleotides line up with TRBD2. Germline V gene data show CDR1 as KGHSH and CDR2 as LQKENI. CDR3 length: 17 residues. J was trimmed by 2 bases and V by 3 bases; bases with no gene match: 8. The CDR3 DNA reads as TGTGCCAGCTCACCTTACACTAGCGGGGAGTTCACAGATACGCAGTATTTT. Protein: CASSPYTSGEFTDTQYF.

The chain carries TRBV5-6 and TRBJ2-7; D may match TRBD1 or TRBD2 (6 bases each). V lost 1 base and J 7 bases, leaving 18 bases between the germline ends. Looked up from germline, CDR1 is SGHDT and CDR2 is YYEEEE. The CDR3 is made up of 15 amino acids. The CDR3 nucleotides are TGTGCCAGCAGCTTGAGCGGTCCGGGGGCGGGTGAGCAGTACGTC. Amino acids: CASSLSGPGAGEQYV.

This chain links TRBV6-5 with TRBJ1-5, with D maybe TRBD1 (5 bases). Germline V gives CDR1 MNHEY, CDR2 SVGAGI. There are 14 residues in the CDR3. Trimming cost V 4 bases and J 4 bases, with 11 bases left between them. DNA for the CDR3: TGTGCCAGCAGTTCCCGGACACATAATCAGCCCCAGCATTTT. This sequence encodes CASSSRTHNQPQHF.